The rows below give T cell receptor beta chains drawn from one sample of a study of cytomegalovirus exposure and HLA in healthy donors. Profiled with immunoSEQ multiplex PCR; TCRdb holds only in-frame clones, not every one. The sample carries 65,000 to 90,000 clones, approximately 80% recorded once. The sequenced sample was PBMCs. All receptors derive from a man aged 35 to 55 in good health and CMV-seronegative. Both conserved end residues are part of each CDR3. Fields, in order: D gene, V gene, CDR3 length, J gene, clone size, CDR3 DNA, CDR3 protein. D genes are given only for firm matches. Some rows have no size entry. The others give once, few or many, or a class for an expanded clone.

D: NA
V: TRBV7-2
length: 12
J: TRBJ2-7
size: NA
DNA: TGTGCCAGCAGCTTCCCCCTGTACGAGCAGTACTTC
CDR3: CASSFPLYEQYF

D: TRBD2
V: TRBV4-1
length: 16
J: TRBJ2-3
size: NA
DNA: TGCGCCAGCAGCTCAGGGACTAGCGGGGACACAGATACGCAGTATTTT
CDR3: CASSSGTSGDTDTQYF

D: NA
V: TRBV28
length: 19
J: TRBJ2-5
size: NA
DNA: TGTGCCAGCAGTTTATATTTGGTCTTGGGTCAGGCGGGTGGAGAGACCCAGTACTTC
CDR3: CASSLYLVLGQAGGETQYF

D: NA
V: TRBV6-6
length: 15
J: TRBJ2-1
size: NA
DNA: TGTGCCAGCAGTTACGCCACAGGCTCATACAATGAGCAGTTCTTC
CDR3: CASSYATGSYNEQFF

D: NA
V: TRBV12-2
length: 17
J: TRBJ1-1
size: NA
DNA: TGTGCAAGTCGCGGTAATTCAGGGGGCGTGGAGAACACTGAAGCTTTCTTT
CDR3: CASRGNSGGVENTEAFF

D: TRBD1
V: TRBV4-3
length: 13
J: TRBJ1-2
size: NA
DNA: TGCGCCAGCAGACCGGGACAGGTGGGGGGCTACACCTTC
CDR3: CASRPGQVGGYTF

D: TRBD2
V: TRBV5-6
length: 13
J: TRBJ2-1
size: few
DNA: TGTGCCAGCAGCCAGGGACTAGCGCTAATGCAGTTCTTC
CDR3: CASSQGLALMQFF

D: NA
V: TRBV19
length: 15
J: TRBJ1-5
size: NA
DNA: TGTGCCAGTAGTGGAACAGTCAATAGCAATCAGCCCCAGCATTTT
CDR3: CASSGTVNSNQPQHF

D: TRBD2
V: TRBV7-2
length: 14
J: TRBJ2-1
size: NA
DNA: TGTGCCAGCAGCCGGACTAGCGGATACAATGAGCAGTTCTTC
CDR3: CASSRTSGYNEQFF

D: TRBD2
V: TRBV4-2
length: 17
J: TRBJ2-3
size: few
DNA: TGTGCCAGCAGCCAAGGGCGGACTAGCGGGGGGGAAGATACGCAGTATTTT
CDR3: CASSQGRTSGGEDTQYF

D: NA
V: TRBV5-1
length: 12
J: TRBJ2-3
size: NA
DNA: TGCGCCAGCAGCAATAGCCCAGATACGCAGTATTTT
CDR3: CASSNSPDTQYF

D: TRBD1
V: TRBV29-1
length: 15
J: TRBJ2-2
size: once
DNA: TGCAGCGTTGAATCAGGGGGCTGGGGCACCGGGGAGCTGTTTTTT
CDR3: CSVESGGWGTGELFF

D: NA
V: TRBV5-1
length: 13
J: TRBJ2-5
size: NA
DNA: TGCGCCAGCAAGAGGGACATGGAAGAGACCCAGTACTTC
CDR3: CASKRDMEETQYF

D: NA
V: TRBV19
length: 12
J: TRBJ2-3
size: NA
DNA: TGTGCCAGTGGTATAGGAGCGGATACGCAGTATTTT
CDR3: CASGIGADTQYF

D: NA
V: TRBV6-1
length: 13
J: TRBJ1-2
size: NA
DNA: TGTGCCAGCTTACAGGACAAGGTTGCTGGCTACACCTTC
CDR3: CASLQDKVAGYTF

D: NA
V: TRBV7-6
length: 16
J: TRBJ2-1
size: NA
DNA: TGTGCCAGCAGCCGAGGGGGGGAGAAGGTTTACAATGAGCAGTTCTTC
CDR3: CASSRGGEKVYNEQFF

D: NA
V: TRBV29-1
length: 11
J: TRBJ2-3
size: once
DNA: TGCAGCGTGAAACAGGGAGAGACGCAGTATTTT
CDR3: CSVKQGETQYF

D: NA
V: TRBV9
length: 13
J: TRBJ2-5
size: NA
DNA: TGTGCCAGCAGCAACAACAGAATTGAGACCCAGTACTTC
CDR3: CASSNNRIETQYF

D: NA
V: TRBV25-1
length: 16
J: TRBJ2-7
size: once
DNA: TGTGCCAGCAGTGAACTGGGCAGGGGGGAATCCTACGAGCAGTACTTC
CDR3: CASSELGRGESYEQYF

D: NA
V: TRBV2
length: 15
J: TRBJ1-3
size: NA
DNA: TGTGCCAGCATTCGTACCGGGATGTCCGGAAACACCATATATTTT
CDR3: CASIRTGMSGNTIYF

D: TRBD1
V: TRBV4-1
length: 13
J: TRBJ2-7
size: NA
DNA: TGCGCCAGCAGCCCAGGTAGGGGGCGCGAGCAGTACTTC
CDR3: CASSPGRGREQYF

D: TRBD2
V: TRBV5-6
length: 15
J: TRBJ2-5
size: NA
DNA: TGTGCCAGCAGTTTTCCCCGACTAGCTAGAGAGACCCAGTACTTC
CDR3: CASSFPRLARETQYF

D: TRBD1
V: TRBV11-2
length: 16
J: TRBJ1-1
size: NA
DNA: TGTGCCAGCAGCATTGGACACAGGGGGCTTCACACTGAAGCTTTCTTT
CDR3: CASSIGHRGLHTEAFF

D: NA
V: TRBV11-2
length: 11
J: TRBJ2-2
size: NA
DNA: TGTGCCAGCAGCCTACTAGGGGAGCTGTTTTTT
CDR3: CASSLLGELFF

D: NA
V: TRBV11-2
length: 11
J: TRBJ2-3
size: few
DNA: TGTGCCAGCAGCCCTACAGATACGCAGTATTTT
CDR3: CASSPTDTQYF

D: TRBD1
V: TRBV4-1
length: 15
J: TRBJ1-2
size: NA
DNA: TGCGCCAGCAGCCGCGGGACAGGCAGGGATTATGGCTACACCTTC
CDR3: CASSRGTGRDYGYTF

D: TRBD1
V: TRBV28
length: 15
J: TRBJ1-4
size: NA
DNA: TGTGCCAGCAGTCTCGACAGGGGGCCGGGTGAAAAACTGTTTTTT
CDR3: CASSLDRGPGEKLFF

D: TRBD2
V: TRBV7-2
length: 15
J: TRBJ2-3
size: NA
DNA: TGTGCCAGCAGCATCCGGACTAGCCCAATAGATACGCAGTATTTT
CDR3: CASSIRTSPIDTQYF

D: TRBD1
V: TRBV6-5
length: 15
J: TRBJ2-7
size: NA
DNA: TGTGCCAGCAGTTACGTACAGGGGGCTTCCTACGAGCAGTACTTC
CDR3: CASSYVQGASYEQYF

D: NA
V: TRBV5-1
length: 12
J: TRBJ2-5
size: NA
DNA: TGCGCCAGCAGGAAGGGAGAAGAGACCCAGTACTTC
CDR3: CASRKGEETQYF

D: TRBD2
V: TRBV9
length: 17
J: TRBJ2-1
size: few
DNA: TGTGCCAGCAGCGTATCGACCCAGCGGGGGGGATACAATGAGCAGTTCTTC
CDR3: CASSVSTQRGGYNEQFF

D: TRBD1
V: TRBV6-5
length: 16
J: TRBJ2-7
size: NA
DNA: TGTGCCAGCAGTTACTCGACCTCTGGGACAGGGAACGAGCAGTACTTC
CDR3: CASSYSTSGTGNEQYF

D: TRBD1
V: TRBV2
length: 13
J: TRBJ2-7
size: NA
DNA: TGTGCCAGCACGGAGACAGGGGACCACGAGCAGTACTTC
CDR3: CASTETGDHEQYF

D: TRBD2
V: TRBV29-1
length: 13
J: TRBJ2-5
size: NA
DNA: TGCAGCGTTTTTTCTAGCGGGGGAGAGACCCAGTACTTC
CDR3: CSVFSSGGETQYF

D: NA
V: TRBV28
length: 15
J: TRBJ1-4
size: NA
DNA: TGTGCCAGCAGTTTTAGGGGTATCACTAATGAAAAACTGTTTTTT
CDR3: CASSFRGITNEKLFF

D: NA
V: TRBV28
length: 13
J: TRBJ1-2
size: NA
DNA: TGTGCCAGCAGTTATGGACAGAACTATGGCTACACCTTC
CDR3: CASSYGQNYGYTF

D: NA
V: TRBV7-2
length: 15
J: TRBJ2-3
size: NA
DNA: TGTGCCAGCAGCTCCGCCTATGGAGGAACAGATACGCAGTATTTT
CDR3: CASSSAYGGTDTQYF

D: TRBD1
V: TRBV14
length: 15
J: TRBJ1-1
size: once
DNA: TGTGCCAGCAGCCACCTTAACAGGGGGCCCACTGAAGCTTTCTTT
CDR3: CASSHLNRGPTEAFF

D: NA
V: TRBV5-6
length: 15
J: TRBJ1-2
size: NA
DNA: TGTGCCAGCAGCATACAGGCTGGGTGGAGCTATGGCTACACCTTC
CDR3: CASSIQAGWSYGYTF

D: TRBD1
V: TRBV28
length: 14
J: TRBJ1-2
size: NA
DNA: TGTACCAGCAGTCAAGTTACAGGGGTCTATGGCTACACCTTC
CDR3: CTSSQVTGVYGYTF

D: NA
V: TRBV5-4
length: 15
J: TRBJ2-7
size: NA
DNA: TGTGCCAGCAGCTCTCGCGGGGATAGCTCCTACGAGCAGTACTTC
CDR3: CASSSRGDSSYEQYF

D: TRBD1
V: TRBV6-1
length: 14
J: TRBJ1-2
size: NA
DNA: TGTGCCAGCAGTGACTTCGGACAGGGGTGTGGCTACACCTTC
CDR3: CASSDFGQGCGYTF

D: NA
V: TRBV6-1
length: 12
J: TRBJ2-5
size: NA
DNA: TGTGCCAGCAGTGAAGTAGCTGAGACCCAGTACTTC
CDR3: CASSEVAETQYF

D: TRBD2
V: TRBV5-4
length: 13
J: TRBJ2-7
size: NA
DNA: TGTGCCAGCAGCTCCGGGACTAACTACGAGCAGTACTTC
CDR3: CASSSGTNYEQYF

D: NA
V: TRBV5-6
length: 12
J: TRBJ1-1
size: NA
DNA: TGTGCCAGCAGTATCCGGGACACTGAAGCTTTCTTT
CDR3: CASSIRDTEAFF

D: NA
V: TRBV4-3
length: 15
J: TRBJ1-1
size: NA
DNA: TGCGCCAGCAGCCAGCCCAACGGGGGTCTCACTGAAGCTTTCTTT
CDR3: CASSQPNGGLTEAFF

D: NA
V: TRBV4-1
length: 16
J: TRBJ2-1
size: NA
DNA: TGCGCCAGCAGCCAAGATCACCAGGGAGGAGACAATGAGCAGTTCTTC
CDR3: CASSQDHQGGDNEQFF

D: NA
V: TRBV5-1
length: 16
J: TRBJ2-3
size: NA
DNA: TGCGCCAGCAGCAAAGGGACACCCGAGGGCACAGATACGCAGTATTTT
CDR3: CASSKGTPEGTDTQYF

D: NA
V: TRBV4-1
length: 14
J: TRBJ2-5
size: NA
DNA: TGCGCCAGCAGCCAAGGGACTTATGGGGAGACCCAGTACTTC
CDR3: CASSQGTYGETQYF

D: TRBD2
V: TRBV30
length: 15
J: TRBJ2-1
size: NA
DNA: TGTGCCTGGAGATCCGGACTAGCGGGGGACAATGAGCAGTTCTTC
CDR3: CAWRSGLAGDNEQFF

D: TRBD1
V: TRBV19
length: 15
J: TRBJ1-5
size: NA
DNA: TGTGCCACCACCGTACAGGGGGAGGATTTTCAGCCCCAGCATTTT
CDR3: CATTVQGEDFQPQHF

D: NA
V: TRBV30
length: 15
J: TRBJ2-7
size: NA
DNA: TGTGCCTGGAGTGTGGATACAACCTTATCAGGAGAGCAGTACTTC
CDR3: CAWSVDTTLSGEQYF